This note documents a single TCR beta chain sequence. Its matching antigen is unknown. The source of the sample is a study of T cells in Graves' hyperthyroidism and ophthalmopathy. Overall study results and limits: Median prediction lead before ophthalmopathy onset was about 6.7 months with the model.

Patients were excluded for uncontrolled infection, other autoimmune disease, pregnancy or lactation. The V gene lost 6 bases and the J gene lost 4 bases, with 12 bases spanning the gap. This CDR3 has 13 residues. It was RNA transcripts that yielded the amplified TCR beta CDR3 regions. Initially, a first-round RT-PCR of the TCR CDR3 employed the HTBI primer set. Each CDR3 protein gets one entry after TCRdb re-called the multiplex PCR reads with MiXCR. The top ten hold around 20% of the sample, which has 550,000 to 700,000 distinct CDR3 sequences, around 45% seen once. Sequenced material: peripheral blood or thyroid tissue (not recorded which). This TCR was recovered from an adult woman with Graves' disease, either hyperthyroidism or ophthalmopathy (not recorded which). The chain couples TRBV12-3 or TRBV12-4 to TRBJ2-5; D possibly uses TRBD1 or TRBD2 (5 bases each). The CDR3 sequence: CASRHTGTETQYF. CDR3 DNA: TGTGCCAGCAGGCACACGGGGACAGAGACCCAGTACTTC.